Described below is a single T cell receptor (beta chain) sequence and its context. What it binds is not known. Assay used: immunoSEQ multiplex PCR; TCRdb lists only in-frame clones, some missing. The sample has roughly 83,000 clones; around 84% are singletons. Germline V lookup: CDR1 SGHRS, CDR2 YFSETQ. Trimming stripped 0 bases from V and 5 bases from J, with 14 bases between. The CDR3 runs to 16 residues. Peripheral blood came from all dose cohorts at three timepoints. The record originates from a study of OX40 agonist ivuxolimab in advanced cancers. Overall study context: Age averaged approximately 60 years (range roughly 20 to 90), and 70% to 85% were male. Overall study results and limits: Clonal expansion was seen in CD4+ and CD8+ blood T cells by week 6 at 0.1 to 3.0 mg/kg.

The V call is TRBV5-1, the J call TRBJ1-4; TRBD1 might be the D (5 bases). The clonotype originates from an adult with an advanced solid tumor such as melanoma, head and neck, liver or kidney cancer. This sample comprised CD4+ or CD8+ T cells sorted from blood, obtained in a trial of the OX40 agonist ivuxolimab. CDR3: CASSLGDLGGNEKLFF. The CDR3 coding sequence is TGCGCCAGCAGCTTGGGGGACCTAGGAGGAAATGAAAAACTGTTTTTT. Looking up the rest from reference TRBV5-1 and TRBJ1-4 gives the full variable domain: KAGVTQTPRYLIKTRGQQVTLSCSPISGHRSVSWYQQTPGQGLQFLFEYFSETQRNKGNFPGRFSGRQFSNSRSEMNVSTLELGDSALYLCASSLGDLGGNEKLFFGSGTQLSVL.